These 17 T cell receptor beta chains came from one sample sequenced in a study of control samples from healthy donors and cancer patients. Clones were sequenced by immunoSEQ multiplex PCR, and TCRdb holds only the in-frame ones, with some missing. The repertoire holds fewer than 200,000 clones, with over 90% as singletons. Sequencing was carried out using blood. These TCRs come from a woman aged 25 to 39 in good health.

The table lists this clone with a few counts. The rearrangement joins TRBV4-2 to TRBJ1-5; 7 bases line up with TRBD1. The trim removed 3 bases at V and 6 bases at J, leaving 8 bases unmatched. Germline CDR1 reads LGHNA; CDR2 reads YNFKEQ. CDR3 size: 15 residues. The CDR3 DNA sequence: TGTGCCAGCAGCCACGGAACAGGGGACGTTCAGCCCCAGCATTTT. Its translation: CASSHGTGDVQPQHF.

The chain uses TRBV27 and TRBJ2-7, with TRBD1 matching 7 bases. Germline V lookup: CDR1 MNHEY, CDR2 SMNVEV (reference sequence). CDR3 length equals 15 residues. The V segment lost 2 bases and the J segment 3 bases; nucleotides outside the gene matches: 7. The DNA for the CDR3 is TGTGCCAGCAGTTTAGTGGCGGCAGGGGGCTACGAGCAGTACTTC. It translates to CASSLVAAGGYEQYF.

Only one count was recorded for this clone. V usage is TRBV5-1 and J usage is TRBJ1-1, with TRBD1 identical over 8 bases. This CDR3 contains 15 residues. V shed 6 bases, J shed 1 base, and the junction held 8 bases outside the gene matches. From germline, CDR1 is SGHRS and CDR2 YFSETQ. The CDR3 loop is CASKLVQGGNTEAFF. The CDR3 DNA sequence: TGCGCCAGCAAGTTAGTACAGGGGGGGAACACTGAAGCTTTCTTT.

The rearrangement joins TRBV27 to TRBJ1-1, with D unresolved. Germline CDR1 is MNHEY and CDR2 is SMNVEV (reference sequence). Trimming shortened V by 3 bases and J by 5 bases, and 10 bases separated the two germline ends. CDR3 size: 13 residues. For the CDR3, the DNA is TGTGCCAGCAGTTTTTCAATCTTAACTGAAGCTTTCTTT. Translating gives CASSFSILTEAFF.

This clone was recorded once. The chain recombines TRBV11-3 with TRBJ1-4; 7 nucleotides align to TRBD1. Trimming removed 8 bases from V and 8 bases from J; junction bases left unmatched: 11. The CDR3 consists of 14 residues. Germline assignment: CDR1 SGHNT and CDR2 YENEEA. CDR3 protein: CASGYQGGKEKLFF. In DNA, the CDR3 is TGTGCCAGCGGATACCAGGGGGGGAAGGAAAAACTGTTTTTT.

This clone has a single count. The chain employs TRBV5-1 and TRBJ1-4, with D perhaps matching TRBD1 (6 bases). Trimming took 6 bases from V and 8 from J, leaving 17 bases between them. CDR1 is SGHRS, CDR2 YFSETQ, per germline. The CDR3 sequence is 14 residues long. The CDR3 protein is CASKKQGSREKLFF. The CDR3 DNA is TGCGCCAGCAAAAAACAGGGTTCTCGGGAAAAACTGTTTTTT. The whole variable domain, remainder taken from reference TRBV5-1 and TRBJ1-4, is KAGVTQTPRYLIKTRGQQVTLSCSPISGHRSVSWYQQTPGQGLQFLFEYFSETQRNKGNFPGRFSGRQFSNSRSEMNVSTLELGDSALYLCASKKQGSREKLFFGSGTQLSVL.

The chain joins TRBV29-1 to TRBJ1-2; D ambiguous. Between the trimmed V and J ends, which lost 3 bases and 5 bases, there was a span of 7 bases. The CDR3 is made up of 11 amino acids. Germline CDR1 is SQVTM and CDR2 is ANQGSEA. The CDR3 spells CSVDSGYGYTF. The CDR3 DNA reads as TGCAGCGTTGATTCCGGATATGGCTACACCTTC.

The CDR3 DNA sequence: TGTGCCTGGCACCGGGACAGGCCTTATGGCTACACCTTC. The encoded protein is CAWHRDRPYGYTF. V gene TRBV30 combines with J gene TRBJ1-2, with 8 bases identical to TRBD1. This CDR3 has 13 amino acids. The V gene's germline CDR1 is GTSNPN and CDR2 SVGIG (reference sequence). J lost 5 bases, V lost 5 bases, and 7 bases had no gene match.

The rearrangement uses TRBV6-2 or TRBV6-3 and TRBJ1-4; D remains unclear. This CDR3 is built from 15 residues. V was trimmed by 3 bases and J by 5 bases, leaving 13 bases between them. CDR1 and CDR2 from the germline V gene are MNHEY and SVGEGT. The CDR3 reads CASSYLPSKNEKLFF. The CDR3 region has the DNA TGTGCCAGCAGTTATCTGCCGTCCAAAAATGAAAAACTGTTTTTT.

This chain connects TRBV7-3 to TRBJ2-2, with D hard to call. The V gene's germline CDR1 is SGHTA and CDR2 FQGTGA. The V and J ends lost 2 bases and 5 bases respectively, with 9 bases between them. This CDR3 is built from 14 residues. For the CDR3, the DNA is TGTGCCAGCAGCTTAGGTGCGACGACCGGGGAGCTGTTTTTT. It is translated as CASSLGATTGELFF.

This chain links TRBV5-1 with TRBJ2-7, with a tentative D call TRBD2 (5 bases). This CDR3 has 13 residues. V was cut by 4 bases and J by 2 bases, with 10 bases left in between. Per the germline V gene, CDR1 is SGHRS and CDR2 is YFSETQ. The DNA of the CDR3 is TGCGCCAGCAGCCCGAGGGTAGCCTACGAGCAGTACTTC. Translating it yields CASSPRVAYEQYF. Full variable domain (outside the CDR3, taken from reference TRBV5-1 and TRBJ2-7): KAGVTQTPRYLIKTRGQQVTLSCSPISGHRSVSWYQQTPGQGLQFLFEYFSETQRNKGNFPGRFSGRQFSNSRSEMNVSTLELGDSALYLCASSPRVAYEQYFGPGTRLTVT.

The chain joins TRBV29-1 to TRBJ1-5, with D unresolved. The length of the CDR3 is 13 residues. Germline loops: CDR1 SQVTM, CDR2 ANQGSEA. The V and J ends lost 7 bases and 0 bases respectively, with 10 bases between them. The CDR3 spells CSAGESSNQPQHF. The DNA of the CDR3 is TGCAGCGCTGGGGAGTCTAGCAATCAGCCCCAGCATTTT.

The sample holds one count of this clone. The chain is built from TRBV13 and TRBJ2-1, with TRBD1 matching 10 bases. The V and J ends lost 0 bases and 7 bases, in that order; junction bases with no gene match: 6. Germline-derived CDR1 and CDR2 are PRHDT and FYEKMQ (reference sequence). The CDR3 extends over 16 amino acids. The CDR3 coding sequence is TGTGCCAGCAGCTTAGGCCGTTGGACAGGGGGGAATGAGCAGTTCTTC. As protein: CASSLGRWTGGNEQFF.

The chain combines TRBV6-5 with TRBJ1-2; no clear D gene. CDR1 is MNHEY and CDR2 is SVGAGI in the germline V gene. The CDR3 has 13 amino acids. V was pared by 3 bases and J by 2 bases, with 7 bases between. The CDR3 sequence: CASSYVGNYGYTF. The CDR3 nucleotides read TGTGCCAGCAGTTATGTAGGGAACTATGGCTACACCTTC.

A remark on this clone: One junction end does not reproduce the germline sequence, and a read error may be involved. V gene TRBV18 combines with J gene TRBJ2-7, with 7 bases fitting TRBD1. This CDR3 region has 15 residues. Germline lookup yields CDR1 KGHSH and CDR2 LQKENI. The DNA for the CDR3 is TGTGCCAGCTCACCCTACCGGGACAGCAATTACGGGCAGTACTTC. This codes for CASSPYRDSNYGQYF.

The genes are TRBV2 and TRBJ2-1; 9 bases agree with TRBD2. The CDR3 covers 14 residues. The trim removed 6 bases at V and 0 bases at J, leaving 0 bases unmatched. Germline V lookup: CDR1 SNHLY, CDR2 FYNNEI. The CDR3 DNA sequence: TGTGCCAGCAGGCGGGGGGGCTCCTACAATGAGCAGTTCTTC. It encodes CASRRGGSYNEQFF.

The chain couples TRBV28 to TRBJ1-4; weak D call: TRBD1 (5 bases). The V end was cut by 6 bases, the J end by 7 bases, with 9 bases between. Germline CDR1 is MDHEN and CDR2 is SYDVKM. This CDR3 contains 12 residues. In DNA form, the CDR3 reads TGTGCCAGCAGCATCGGGGCTGAAAAACTGTTTTTT. Encoded protein: CASSIGAEKLFF.